Presented here are 6 T cell receptor beta chains from one specimen sequenced in a study of T cell responses to AZD1222 COVID-19 vaccine. Clones were sequenced by immunoSEQ multiplex PCR, and TCRdb holds only the in-frame ones, with some missing. Found here are 150,000 to 200,000 clones, 90% to 95% of them singletons; the top ten hold about 4.6%. Here the sequenced sample was peripheral blood, taken 28 days after the second AZD1222 dose. The source is an adult who received the AZD1222 COVID-19 vaccine.

This chain uses TRBV11-3 with TRBJ2-7; weak D call: TRBD2 (6 bases). The CDR3 sequence is 15 residues long. V shed 5 bases and J shed 2 bases, with 16 bases lying between them. CDR1 and CDR2 (germline): SGHNT, YENEEA. The CDR3 DNA reads as TGTGCCAGCAGCCTCCGGGGACTTCCGACCTACGAGCAGTACTTC. Protein sequence: CASSLRGLPTYEQYF.

The V and J genes are TRBV5-8 and TRBJ1-5, with 8 nucleotides matching TRBD1. V was clipped by 6 bases and J by 2 bases; unmatched bases: 7. Germline-derived CDR1 and CDR2 are SGHTS and YDEGEE. The CDR3 totals 15 residues. The CDR3, as DNA: TGTGCCAGCACCGCTGGGACAGGTCGCAATCAGCCCCAGCATTTT. Translated: CASTAGTGRNQPQHF.

The chain joins TRBV19 to TRBJ2-7, with D perhaps TRBD2 (5 bases). Germline V CDR1 and CDR2: LNHDA, SQIVND (reference sequence). The CDR3 contains 17 residues. The ends were cut back, 6 bases at V and 6 bases at J, with 27 bases in the middle. Here the CDR3 reads CASSPLISRVREGEQYF. CDR3 DNA: TGTGCCAGTAGCCCATTAATTTCAAGGGTCCGGGAAGGCGAGCAGTACTTC.

CDR3 sequence: CASSPFVLPSTEAFF. Written as DNA, the CDR3 is TGTGCCAGTAGTCCCTTCGTCCTACCGAGCACTGAAGCTTTCTTT. The chain has TRBV19 and TRBJ1-1; D gene ambiguous. Germline lookup yields CDR1 LNHDA and CDR2 SQIVND (reference sequence). The CDR3 runs to 15 residues. Trimming pared 5 bases from V and 4 bases from J, leaving 17 bases between.

Comments on this clone: The junction departs from germline at one end; a sequencing error may be responsible. V is TRBV12-3 or TRBV12-4 and J is TRBJ2-1; 8 bases agree with TRBD1. The length of the CDR3 is 13 residues. DNA for the CDR3: TGTGCCAGCAGTTTTGGACAGGGCCAGACAGAGCTCTTC. Amino acids: CASSFGQGQTELF.

This clone occurred a few times. The J gene is TRBJ2-6, the V gene TRBV7-9, with 7 bases lining up with TRBD1. Germline assignment: CDR1 SEHNR and CDR2 FQNEAQ (reference sequence). The CDR3 has 19 residues. Trimming at V came to 4 bases and at J to 1 base, leaving 13 bases not matched to a gene. The CDR3 bases are TGTGCCAGCAGCTCGGACAGGAAAAACCTTGGGTCTGGGGCCAACGTCCTGACTTTC. This translates into CASSSDRKNLGSGANVLTF.